This T cell receptor beta chain was sequenced for a study of vaccination and CD4 T cells after COVID-19. At the level of the study: Samples were taken after vaccination, a median of roughly 70 days after dose two, with a range of 14 to 241. The study, taken as a whole, reports: Among reactive clones from convalescent patients, a median 86.3% appeared only post-vaccination.

A few counts support this clonotype. Antigen specificity is unknown. CDR1 is LNHDA, CDR2 SQIVND, per germline (reference sequence). Trimming removed 10 bases from V and 0 bases from J; junction bases left unmatched: 9. This CDR3 has 15 amino acids. Treatment: approximately nine-day PBMC culture with coronavirus spike peptide pools or control peptides (ViraFEST assay). The Oncomine TCR Beta short-read assay was what sequenced the DNA obtained from cultured CD4+ T cells. TCRdb independently ran MiXCR on the PCR reads; one entry per CDR3 protein. This sample has about 13,000 distinct CDR3 sequences; less than 50% occur once, and the top ten carry roughly 9.2%.

The J gene is TRBJ1-5, the V gene TRBV19, with TRBD1 matching 7 bases. The clonotype originates from a human donor who had recovered from COVID-19. The source was CD4+ T cells from blood, cultured in vitro, collected after SARS-CoV-2 vaccination. This chain's CDR3 is CATKRDRASNQPQHF. The CDR3 DNA is TGTGCCACCAAAAGGGACAGAGCTAGCAATCAGCCCCAGCATTTT.